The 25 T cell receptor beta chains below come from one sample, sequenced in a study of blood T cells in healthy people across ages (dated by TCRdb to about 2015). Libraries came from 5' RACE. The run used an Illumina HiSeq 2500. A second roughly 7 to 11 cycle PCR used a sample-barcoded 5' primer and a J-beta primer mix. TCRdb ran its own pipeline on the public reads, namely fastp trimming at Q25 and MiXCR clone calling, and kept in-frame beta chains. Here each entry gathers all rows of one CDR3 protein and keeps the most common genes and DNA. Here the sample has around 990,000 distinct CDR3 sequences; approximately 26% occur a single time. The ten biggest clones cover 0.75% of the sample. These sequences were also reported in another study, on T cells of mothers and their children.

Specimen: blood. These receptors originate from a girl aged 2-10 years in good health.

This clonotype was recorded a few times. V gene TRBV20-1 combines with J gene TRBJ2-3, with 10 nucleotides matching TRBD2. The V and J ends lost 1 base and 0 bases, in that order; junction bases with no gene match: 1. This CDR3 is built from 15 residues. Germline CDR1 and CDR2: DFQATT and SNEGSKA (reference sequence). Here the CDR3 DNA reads TGCAGTGCTAGAGCGACTAGCGGGAGCACAGATACGCAGTATTTT. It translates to CSARATSGSTDTQYF.

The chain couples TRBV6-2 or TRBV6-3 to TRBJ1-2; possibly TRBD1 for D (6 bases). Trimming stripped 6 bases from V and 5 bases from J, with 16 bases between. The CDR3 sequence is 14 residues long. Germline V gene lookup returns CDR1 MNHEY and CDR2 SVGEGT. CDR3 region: CASRPTGEQYGYTF. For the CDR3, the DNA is TGTGCCAGCAGACCGACAGGAGAGCAATATGGCTACACCTTC.

This CDR3 is CASSIAGSVNEQFF. CDR3 sequence (DNA): TGTGCCAGTAGTATAGCGGGGAGCGTCAATGAGCAGTTCTTC. This chain uses TRBV19 with TRBJ2-1; possible D gene TRBD2, 5 bases. The CDR3 totals 14 residues. V lost 1 base and J 6 bases, leaving 10 bases between the germline ends. Germline V gives CDR1 LNHDA, CDR2 SQIVND (reference sequence).

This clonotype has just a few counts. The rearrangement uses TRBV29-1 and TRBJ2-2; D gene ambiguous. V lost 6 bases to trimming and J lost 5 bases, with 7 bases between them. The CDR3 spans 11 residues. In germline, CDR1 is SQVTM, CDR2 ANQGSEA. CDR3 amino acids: CSVTKTGELFF. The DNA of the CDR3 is TGCAGCGTCACTAAAACCGGGGAGCTGTTTTTT.

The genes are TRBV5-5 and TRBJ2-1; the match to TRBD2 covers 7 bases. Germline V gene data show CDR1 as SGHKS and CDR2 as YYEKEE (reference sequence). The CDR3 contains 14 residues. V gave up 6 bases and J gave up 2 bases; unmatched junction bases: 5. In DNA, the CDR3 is TGTGCCAGCACCGGGGGGAACCCCTACAATGAGCAGTTCTTC. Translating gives CASTGGNPYNEQFF. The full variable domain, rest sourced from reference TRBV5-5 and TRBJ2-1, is DAGVTQSPTHLIKTRGQQVTLRCSPISGHKSVSWYQQVLGQGPQFIFQYYEKEERGRGNFPDRFSARQFPNYSSELNVNALLLGDSALYLCASTGGNPYNEQFFGPGTRLTVL.

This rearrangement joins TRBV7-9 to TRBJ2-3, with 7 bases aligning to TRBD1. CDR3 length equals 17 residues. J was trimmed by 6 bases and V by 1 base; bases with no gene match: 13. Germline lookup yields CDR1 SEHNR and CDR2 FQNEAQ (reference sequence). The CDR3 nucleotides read TGTGCCAGCAGCTTAGGTTGGCTCGACAGGGATTCCGATACGCAGTATTTT. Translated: CASSLGWLDRDSDTQYF.

CDR3 in DNA: TGCGCCAGCAGCCAAGGGTCGGCGGTCTACAATGAGCAGTTCTTC. It is translated as CASSQGSAVYNEQFF. The chain combines TRBV4-3 with TRBJ2-1, with D uncertain. Trimming stripped 1 base from V and 3 bases from J, with 10 bases between. There are 15 residues in the CDR3. Germline CDR1 is LGHNA and CDR2 is YSLEER.

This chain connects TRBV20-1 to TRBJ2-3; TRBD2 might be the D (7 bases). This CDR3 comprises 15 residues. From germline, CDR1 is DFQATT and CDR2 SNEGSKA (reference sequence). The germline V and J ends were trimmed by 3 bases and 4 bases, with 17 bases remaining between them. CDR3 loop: CSARGGGLGADTQYF. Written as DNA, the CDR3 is TGCAGTGCTAGGGGGGGGGGCCTGGGGGCAGATACGCAGTATTTT.

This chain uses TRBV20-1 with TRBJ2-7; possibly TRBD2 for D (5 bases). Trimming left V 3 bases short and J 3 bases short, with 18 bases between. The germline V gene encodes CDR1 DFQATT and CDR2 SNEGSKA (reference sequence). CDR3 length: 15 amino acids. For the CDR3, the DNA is TGCAGTGCTAGCCACCGACTATCCACTGACTACGAGCAGTACTTC. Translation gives CSASHRLSTDYEQYF.

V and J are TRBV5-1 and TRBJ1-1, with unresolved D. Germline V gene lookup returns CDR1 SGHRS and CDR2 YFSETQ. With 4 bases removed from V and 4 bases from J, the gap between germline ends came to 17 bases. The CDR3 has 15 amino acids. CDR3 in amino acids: CASSRGGTEGTEAFF. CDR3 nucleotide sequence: TGCGCCAGCAGCCGGGGTGGAACAGAGGGCACTGAAGCTTTCTTT.

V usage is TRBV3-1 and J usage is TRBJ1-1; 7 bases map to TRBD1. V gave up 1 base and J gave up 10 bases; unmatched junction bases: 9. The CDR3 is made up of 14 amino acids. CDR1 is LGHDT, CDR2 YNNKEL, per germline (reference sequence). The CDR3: CASSQAASQGRAFF. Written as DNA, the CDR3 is TGTGCCAGCAGCCAAGCCGCATCACAGGGGCGAGCTTTCTTT.

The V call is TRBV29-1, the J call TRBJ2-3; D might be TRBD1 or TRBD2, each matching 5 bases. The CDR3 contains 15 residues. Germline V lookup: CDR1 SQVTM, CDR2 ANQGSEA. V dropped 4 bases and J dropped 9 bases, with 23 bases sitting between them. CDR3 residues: CSVAGLGTDIITQYF. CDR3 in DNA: TGCAGCGTTGCCGGCCTGGGGACGGACATTATAACGCAGTATTTT.

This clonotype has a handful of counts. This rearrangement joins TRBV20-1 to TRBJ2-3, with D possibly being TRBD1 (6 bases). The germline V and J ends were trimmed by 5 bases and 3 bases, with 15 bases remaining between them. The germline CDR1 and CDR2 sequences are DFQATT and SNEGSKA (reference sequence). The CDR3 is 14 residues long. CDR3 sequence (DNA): TGCAGTGCTCCCCGACAGGAGAAAACAGATACGCAGTATTTT. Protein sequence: CSAPRQEKTDTQYF.

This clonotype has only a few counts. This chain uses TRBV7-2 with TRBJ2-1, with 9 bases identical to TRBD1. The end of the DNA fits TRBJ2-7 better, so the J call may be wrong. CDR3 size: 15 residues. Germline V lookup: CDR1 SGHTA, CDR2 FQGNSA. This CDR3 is CASSLVGQGGNEQYF. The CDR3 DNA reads TGTGCCAGCAGCTTGGTGGGACAGGGAGGAAACGAGCAGTACTTC.

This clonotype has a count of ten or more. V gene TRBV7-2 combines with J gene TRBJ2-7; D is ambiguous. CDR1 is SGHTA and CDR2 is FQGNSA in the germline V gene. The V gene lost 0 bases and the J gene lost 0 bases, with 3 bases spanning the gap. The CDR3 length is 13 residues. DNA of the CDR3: TGTGCCAGCAGCTTAGCAACCTCCTACGAGCAGTACTTC. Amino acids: CASSLATSYEQYF.

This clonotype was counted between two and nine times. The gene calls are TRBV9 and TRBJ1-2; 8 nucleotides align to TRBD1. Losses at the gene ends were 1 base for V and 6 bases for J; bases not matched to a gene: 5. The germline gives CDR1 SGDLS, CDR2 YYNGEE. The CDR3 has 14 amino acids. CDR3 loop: CASSVFDRGDGYTF. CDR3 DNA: TGTGCCAGCAGCGTATTCGACAGGGGTGATGGCTACACCTTC.

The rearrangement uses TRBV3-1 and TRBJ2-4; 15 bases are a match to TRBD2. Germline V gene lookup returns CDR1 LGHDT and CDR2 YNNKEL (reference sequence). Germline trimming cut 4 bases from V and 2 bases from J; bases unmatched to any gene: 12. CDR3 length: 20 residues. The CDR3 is CASSPPPGTSGGTSKNIQYF. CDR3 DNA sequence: TGTGCCAGCAGCCCCCCGCCCGGGACTAGCGGGGGGACGTCCAAAAACATTCAGTACTTC.

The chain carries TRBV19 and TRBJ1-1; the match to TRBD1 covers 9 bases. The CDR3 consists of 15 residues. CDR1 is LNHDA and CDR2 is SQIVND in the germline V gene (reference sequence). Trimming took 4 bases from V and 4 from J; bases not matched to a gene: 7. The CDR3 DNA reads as TGTGCCAGTAGTAAACCCGACAGGGGGATCACTGAAGCTTTCTTT. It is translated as CASSKPDRGITEAFF. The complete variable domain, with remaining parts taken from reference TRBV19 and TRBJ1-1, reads DGGITQSPKYLFRKEGQNVTLSCEQNLNHDAMYWYRQDPGQGLRLIYYSQIVNDFQKGDIAEGYSVSREKKESFPLTVTSAQKNPTAFYLCASSKPDRGITEAFFGQGTRLTVV.

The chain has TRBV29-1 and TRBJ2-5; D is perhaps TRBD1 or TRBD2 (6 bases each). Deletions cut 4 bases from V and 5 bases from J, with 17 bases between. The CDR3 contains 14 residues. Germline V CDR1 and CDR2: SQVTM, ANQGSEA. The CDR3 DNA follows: TGCAGCGTTGTGGAAGGCGGGACATATGAGACCCAGTACTTC. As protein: CSVVEGGTYETQYF.

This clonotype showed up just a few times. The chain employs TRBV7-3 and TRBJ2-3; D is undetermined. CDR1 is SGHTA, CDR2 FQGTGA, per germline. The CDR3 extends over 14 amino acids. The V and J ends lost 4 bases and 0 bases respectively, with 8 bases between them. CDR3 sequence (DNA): TGTGCCAGCAGCTCGGATTCTAGCACAGATACGCAGTATTTT. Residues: CASSSDSSTDTQYF.

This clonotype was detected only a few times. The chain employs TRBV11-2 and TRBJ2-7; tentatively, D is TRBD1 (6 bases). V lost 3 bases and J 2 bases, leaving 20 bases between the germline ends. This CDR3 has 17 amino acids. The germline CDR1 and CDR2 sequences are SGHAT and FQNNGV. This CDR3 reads CASSLHVFGTQPYEQYF. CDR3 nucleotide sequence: TGTGCCAGCAGCTTGCATGTGTTCGGGACACAACCCTACGAGCAGTACTTC.

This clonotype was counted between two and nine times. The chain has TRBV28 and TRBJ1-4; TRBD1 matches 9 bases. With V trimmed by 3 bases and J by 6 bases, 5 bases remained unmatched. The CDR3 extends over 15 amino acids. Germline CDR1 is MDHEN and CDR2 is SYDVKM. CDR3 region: CASSFSTGGDEKLFF. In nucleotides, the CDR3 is TGTGCCAGCAGTTTCTCGACAGGGGGGGATGAAAAACTGTTTTTT.

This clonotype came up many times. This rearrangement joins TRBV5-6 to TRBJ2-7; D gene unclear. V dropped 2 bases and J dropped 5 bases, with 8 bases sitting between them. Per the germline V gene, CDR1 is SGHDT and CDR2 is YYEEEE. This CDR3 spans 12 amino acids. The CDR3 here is CASSFGLDEQYF. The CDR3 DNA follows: TGTGCCAGCAGCTTCGGTTTGGACGAGCAGTACTTC.

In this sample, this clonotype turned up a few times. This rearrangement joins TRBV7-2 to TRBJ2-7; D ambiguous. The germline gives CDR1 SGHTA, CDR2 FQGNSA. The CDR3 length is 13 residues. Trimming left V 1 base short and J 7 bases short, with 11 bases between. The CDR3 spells CASSLEPFTEQYF. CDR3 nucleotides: TGTGCCAGCAGCTTAGAGCCCTTTACAGAGCAGTACTTC. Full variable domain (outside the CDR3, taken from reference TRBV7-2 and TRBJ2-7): GAGVSQSPSNKVTEKGKDVELRCDPISGHTALYWYRQSLGQGLEFLIYFQGNSAPDKSGLPSDRFSAERTGGSVSTLTIQRTQQEDSAVYLCASSLEPFTEQYFGPGTRLTVT.

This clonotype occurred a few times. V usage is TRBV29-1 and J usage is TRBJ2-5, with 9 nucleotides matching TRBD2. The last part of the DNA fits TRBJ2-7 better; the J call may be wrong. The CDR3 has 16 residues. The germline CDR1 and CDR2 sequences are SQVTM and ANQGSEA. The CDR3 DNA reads TGCAGCGTTGAAGACTCAATAGCGGGAGTGATCCACGAGCAGTACTTC. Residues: CSVEDSIAGVIHEQYF.